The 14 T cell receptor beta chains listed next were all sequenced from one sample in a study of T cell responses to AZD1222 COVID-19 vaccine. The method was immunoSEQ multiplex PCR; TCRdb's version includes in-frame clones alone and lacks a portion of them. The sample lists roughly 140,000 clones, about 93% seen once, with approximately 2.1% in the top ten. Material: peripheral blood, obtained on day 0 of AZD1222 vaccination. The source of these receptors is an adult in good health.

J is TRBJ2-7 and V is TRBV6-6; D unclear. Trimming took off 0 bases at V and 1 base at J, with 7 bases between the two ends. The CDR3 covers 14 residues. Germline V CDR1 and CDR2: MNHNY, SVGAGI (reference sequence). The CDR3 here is CASSYSEVSYEQYF. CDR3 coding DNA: TGTGCCAGCAGTTACTCGGAAGTGTCCTACGAGCAGTACTTC.

CDR3 in amino acids: CASSPTLGTGQNTEAFF. In nucleotides, the CDR3 is TGTGCCAGCAGTCCAACTCTTGGCACGGGACAGAACACTGAAGCTTTCTTT. The chain carries TRBV6-6 and TRBJ1-1, with D possibly being TRBD1 (6 bases). Germline CDR1 MNHNY, CDR2 SVGAGI (reference sequence). The CDR3 extends over 17 amino acids. Trimming took 5 bases from V and 1 from J, leaving 20 bases between them.

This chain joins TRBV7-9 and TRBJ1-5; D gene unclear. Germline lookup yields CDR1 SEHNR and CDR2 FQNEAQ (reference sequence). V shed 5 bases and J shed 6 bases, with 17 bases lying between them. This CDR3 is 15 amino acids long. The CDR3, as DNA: TGTGCCAGCAGCCCGCCGGGCGCCAGTATTCAGCCCCAGCATTTT. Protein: CASSPPGASIQPQHF. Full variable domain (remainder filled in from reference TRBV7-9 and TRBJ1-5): DTGVSQNPRHKITKRGQNVTFRCDPISEHNRLYWYRQTLGQGPEFLTYFQNEAQLEKSRLLSDRFSAERPKGSFSTLEIQRTEQGDSAMYLCASSPPGASIQPQHFGDGTRLSIL.

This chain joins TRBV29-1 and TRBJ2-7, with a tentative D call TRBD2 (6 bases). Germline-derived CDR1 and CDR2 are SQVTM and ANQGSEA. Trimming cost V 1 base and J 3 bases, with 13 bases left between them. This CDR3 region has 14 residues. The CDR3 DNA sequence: TGCAGCGTTGAAGTCCGGGACTCCCGCTACGAGCAGTACTTC. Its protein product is CSVEVRDSRYEQYF.

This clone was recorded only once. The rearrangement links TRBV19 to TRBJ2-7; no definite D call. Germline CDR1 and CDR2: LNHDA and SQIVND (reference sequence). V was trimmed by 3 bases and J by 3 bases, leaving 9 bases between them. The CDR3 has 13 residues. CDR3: CASSMGSDYEQYF. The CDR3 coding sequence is TGTGCCAGTAGTATGGGGTCGGACTACGAGCAGTACTTC.

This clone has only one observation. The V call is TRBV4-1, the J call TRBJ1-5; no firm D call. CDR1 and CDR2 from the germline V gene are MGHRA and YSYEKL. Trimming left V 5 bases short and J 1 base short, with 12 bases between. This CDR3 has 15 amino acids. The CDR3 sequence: CASSFFEGSNQPQHF. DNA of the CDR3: TGCGCCAGCAGCTTCTTCGAGGGAAGCAATCAGCCCCAGCATTTT.

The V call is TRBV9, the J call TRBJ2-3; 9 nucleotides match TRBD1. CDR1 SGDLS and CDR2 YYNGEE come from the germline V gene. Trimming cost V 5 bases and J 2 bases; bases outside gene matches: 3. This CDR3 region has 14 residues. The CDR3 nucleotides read TGTGCCAGCAGTCGACAGGGGGTCACAGATACGCAGTATTTT. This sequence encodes CASSRQGVTDTQYF.

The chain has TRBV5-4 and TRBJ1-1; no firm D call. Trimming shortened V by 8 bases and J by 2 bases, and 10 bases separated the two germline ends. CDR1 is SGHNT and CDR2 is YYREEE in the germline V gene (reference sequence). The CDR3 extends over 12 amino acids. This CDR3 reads CASIRGNTEAFF. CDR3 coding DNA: TGTGCCAGTATTAGAGGTAACACTGAAGCTTTCTTT.

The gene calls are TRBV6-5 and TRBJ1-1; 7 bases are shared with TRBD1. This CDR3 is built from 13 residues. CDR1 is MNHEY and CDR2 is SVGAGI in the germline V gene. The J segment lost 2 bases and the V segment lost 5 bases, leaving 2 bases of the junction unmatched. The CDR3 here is CASSRQGNTEAFF. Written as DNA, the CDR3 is TGTGCCAGCAGTCGACAGGGAAACACTGAAGCTTTCTTT.

The CDR3 loop is CASSRTDYEQYF. In DNA, the CDR3 is TGTGCCAGCAGCCGGACAGACTACGAGCAGTACTTC. The chain links TRBV3-1 (or the pseudogene TRBV3-2) to TRBJ2-7; D possibly corresponds to TRBD1 (6 bases). Germline V gene sequence: CDR1 LGHDT, CDR2 YNNKEL (reference sequence). The CDR3 runs to 12 residues. The ends were cut back, 4 bases at V and 3 bases at J, with 7 bases in the middle.

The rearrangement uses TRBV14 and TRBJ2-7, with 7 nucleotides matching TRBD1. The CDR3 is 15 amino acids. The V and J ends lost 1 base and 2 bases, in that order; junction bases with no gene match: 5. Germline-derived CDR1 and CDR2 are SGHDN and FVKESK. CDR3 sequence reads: CASSQGGTVPYEQYF. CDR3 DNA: TGTGCCAGCAGCCAAGGGGGGACAGTCCCCTACGAGCAGTACTTC.

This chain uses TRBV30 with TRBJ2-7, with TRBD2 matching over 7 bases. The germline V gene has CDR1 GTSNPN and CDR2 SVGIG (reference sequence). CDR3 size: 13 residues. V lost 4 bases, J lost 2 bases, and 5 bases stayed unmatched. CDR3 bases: TGTGCCTGGACTAGCGGTATAACCTACGAGCAGTACTTC. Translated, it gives CAWTSGITYEQYF.

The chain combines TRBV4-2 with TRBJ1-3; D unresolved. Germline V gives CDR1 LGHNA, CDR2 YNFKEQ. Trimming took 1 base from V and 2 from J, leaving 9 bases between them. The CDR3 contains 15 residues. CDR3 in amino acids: CASSQGSTAGNTIYF. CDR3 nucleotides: TGTGCCAGCAGCCAAGGGTCAACGGCTGGAAACACCATATATTTT.

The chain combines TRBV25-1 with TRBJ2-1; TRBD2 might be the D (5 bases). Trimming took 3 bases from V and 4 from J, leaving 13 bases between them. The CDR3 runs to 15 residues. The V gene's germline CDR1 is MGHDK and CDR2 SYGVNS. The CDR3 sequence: CASSDGTRGYNEQFF. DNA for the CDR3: TGTGCCAGCAGTGACGGAACTAGAGGGTACAATGAGCAGTTCTTC.